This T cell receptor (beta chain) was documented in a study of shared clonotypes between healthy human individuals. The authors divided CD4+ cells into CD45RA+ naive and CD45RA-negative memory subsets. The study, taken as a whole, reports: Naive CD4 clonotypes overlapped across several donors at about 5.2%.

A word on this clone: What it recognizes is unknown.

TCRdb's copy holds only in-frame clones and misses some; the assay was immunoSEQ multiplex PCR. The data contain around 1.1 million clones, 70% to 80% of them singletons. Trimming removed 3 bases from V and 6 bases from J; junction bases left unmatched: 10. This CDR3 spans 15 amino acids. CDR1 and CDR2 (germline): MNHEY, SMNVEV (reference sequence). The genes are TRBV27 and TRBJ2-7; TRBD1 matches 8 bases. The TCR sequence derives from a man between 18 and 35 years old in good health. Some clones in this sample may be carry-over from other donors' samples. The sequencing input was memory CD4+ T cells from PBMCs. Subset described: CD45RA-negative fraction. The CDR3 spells CASSFTTGEGSEQYF. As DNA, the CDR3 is TGTGCCAGCAGTTTCACGACAGGGGAAGGAAGCGAGCAGTACTTC.